This TCR beta chain is drawn from a study of persistence of HIV-infected CD4 T cells. About this clone itself: Its antigen is still unknown.

The stimulus was lysate of CMV-infected fibroblasts, approximately 9.7 ug/mL. Sorted nonresponding memory CD4+ T cells were CD40L-negative, CD69-negative, CD45RO-high. For approximately 20 hours, CD8-depleted PBMCs received anti-CD28/CD49d costimulation, a CD40-blocking antibody and enfuvirtide. Sequencing used immunoSEQ version 4 in survey mode. Repertoires were generated with immunoSEQ multiplex PCR, while TCRdb's copy carries only in-frame clones and drops some. This sample yields 25,000 to 30,000 clones, of which around four fifths are seen a single time; 0.75% to 0.95% belongs to the top ten. Study-level findings and limits: Proviral oligoclonality tracked with TCR oligoclonality within the same sorted cells.

The length of the CDR3 is 14 residues. Germline V gives CDR1 MNHEY, CDR2 SVGAGI. The V and J ends lost 7 bases and 6 bases respectively, with 18 bases between them. The receptor comes from an adult woman with HIV who was CMV-seropositive. The sequenced sample was CD4+ T cells sorted from PBMCs after roughly 18-hour stimulation, obtained from a patient who received antiretroviral therapy. The chain combines TRBV6-5 with TRBJ1-1, with D hard to call. CDR3: CASNIGNVGSEAFF. CDR3 DNA: TGTGCCAGCAATATAGGGAACGTGGGGTCTGAAGCTTTCTTT.